This entry describes one T cell receptor (beta chain). Its antigen is unidentified. These data come from a study of T cells after yellow fever vaccination. Whole-study findings and limits: The secondary response was weaker but peaked faster, day 5 versus 15. After the booster, nearly 98% of CD4 and more than 85% of CD8 primary-response clones were re-detected.

TCRdb reprocessed the 5' RACE reads with MiXCR, giving one entry per CDR3 protein. The sample contains fewer than 400,000 distinct CDR3 sequences, approximately 12% of which appear only once. V lost 5 bases, J lost 4 bases, and 5 bases stayed unmatched. The CDR3 spans 15 residues. Germline V lookup: CDR1 SNHLY, CDR2 FYNNEI. The rearrangement joins TRBV2 to TRBJ2-6; 7 nucleotides match TRBD1. The input for sequencing was CD4+ T cells sorted from PBMCs, taken 45 days after the yellow fever booster vaccination. This TCR derives from a man younger than 30 who received the YFV17D yellow fever vaccine. This CDR3 reads CASSYRGTGANVLTF. The CDR3 coding sequence is TGTGCCAGCAGTTACAGGGGAACCGGGGCCAACGTCCTGACTTTC.